These 5 T cell receptor beta chains share one sample of origin, sequenced in a study of blood T cell repertoires in COVID-19. Method: immunoSEQ multiplex PCR; TCRdb's copy keeps in-frame clones and lacks some. The sample contains roughly 180,000 clones, approximately 84% of which appear only once. The sequenced material came from peripheral blood. Source of these receptors: a man between 40 and 49 years old who had recovered from COVID-19.

The chain links TRBV27 to TRBJ2-5, with TRBD2 matching over 7 bases. Germline lookup yields CDR1 MNHEY and CDR2 SMNVEV (reference sequence). This CDR3 spans 13 amino acids. V trimming: 3 bases; J trimming: 2 bases; junction bases outside the gene matches: 0. The CDR3 DNA sequence: TGTGCCAGCAGTTTTAGCGGGCAAGAGACCCAGTACTTC. Its translation: CASSFSGQETQYF.

The rearrangement uses TRBV19 and TRBJ2-1; 7 bases line up with TRBD2. Germline values: CDR1 LNHDA, CDR2 SQIVND (reference sequence). This CDR3 contains 14 residues. V was pared by 8 bases and J by 2 bases, with 6 bases of the junction left unmatched. CDR3 coding DNA: TGTGCCAGTGATACTGGGACTACCTACAATGAGCAGTTCTTC. Encoded protein: CASDTGTTYNEQFF. The full variable domain, rest sourced from reference TRBV19 and TRBJ2-1, is DGGITQSPKYLFRKEGQNVTLSCEQNLNHDAMYWYRQDPGQGLRLIYYSQIVNDFQKGDIAEGYSVSREKKESFPLTVTSAQKNPTAFYLCASDTGTTYNEQFFGPGTRLTVL.

V and J are TRBV15 and TRBJ2-7; 11 nucleotides agree with TRBD2. The CDR3 totals 18 residues. CDR1 and CDR2 from the germline V gene are LNHNV and YYDKDF (reference sequence). The ends lost 0 bases at V and 5 bases at J; junction bases unmatched: 12. In nucleotides, the CDR3 is TGTGCCACCAGCAGAGATCGGCTAGCGGGGGGCCAAGGTGACGAGCAGTACTTC. It yields the protein CATSRDRLAGGQGDEQYF.

This clone has just one count. This may come from a read error, since a much larger clone is one base off. The gene calls are TRBV11-2 and TRBJ2-2; 7 bases are shared with TRBD1. Germline V lookup: CDR1 SGHAT, CDR2 FQNNGV. The CDR3 has 14 amino acids. The V gene end was trimmed by 5 bases and the J gene end by 1 base; junction bases not matched to a gene: 1. CDR3 bases: TGTGCCAGCAGCCGACAGGGGAACACCGGGGAGCTGTTTTTT. Translating gives CASSRQGNTGELFF.

This clone was detected a few times. This chain joins TRBV4-2 and TRBJ1-5; D not resolved. Germline V lookup: CDR1 LGHNA, CDR2 YNFKEQ. V was clipped by 0 bases and J by 0 bases, with 9 bases between them. This CDR3 has 16 residues. The CDR3 DNA sequence: TGTGCCAGCAGCCAAGATCCAGCGGATAGCAATCAGCCCCAGCATTTT. Encoded protein: CASSQDPADSNQPQHF.